The source of this T cell receptor beta chain is a study of blood T cell repertoires in COVID-19 (dated by TCRdb to 2020 to 2021). About the study as a whole: Samples covering the acute and convalescent phases of COVID-19 were provided by collaborators in the United States, Italy and Spain. The samples were drawn from two sources: the first 160 participants of the ongoing ImmuneRACE study, and 1,000 to 1,500 subjects contributed by 6 global collaborators. A freely available public database, intended as a resource for researchers studying the immune response to SARS-CoV-2, is where the repertoires were released. Nearly every sample came with metadata listing a de-identified subject ID, COVID-19 status, age in years and sex. The prospective study material was composed of cDNA or gDNA derived from T cells, B-cell-depleted T cells, or PBMCs. Where HLA class I and class II types were available, the types were taken from metadata supplied by the sample provider, not from assay-based typing. Deeply sampled blood TCRbeta repertoires from subjects exposed to, actively infected with, or recovered from COVID-19 were included in the dataset. Overall results and qualifications from the work: The amount of clinical and demographic metadata varied by source and participant and was provided uncurated.

The collaborating institutions used their own protocols to collect whole blood in K2EDTA tubes. Collaborator samples were shipped for TCRbeta analysis as frozen whole blood, isolated PBMCs, or DNA extracted from either sample type. For this clone: What antigen it recognizes has not been identified. Base qualities are not at hand, and no much larger clone is one base apart.

TCRbeta CDR3 regions were amplified from genomic DNA using the immunoSEQ Assay, a bias-controlled multiplex PCR. As for the authors' bioinformatics: Nucleated cell counts per sample were estimated from amplification of reference gene primers within the assay. Sequence reads were collapsed and filtered to measure the absolute abundance of every unique TCRbeta CDR3 rearrangement. Productive Simpson clonality was computed per sample as the square root of Simpson's diversity index over productive rearrangements. TCRdb limited this immuneACCESS table to in-frame rearrangements with V and J called. A share of clones is missing; checked studies link under half to unresolved V genes, and the rest is unexplained. That table gives V, J and clone size, and the DNA gave D and trimming. Present in this sample are a few hundred thousand clones, more than 70% of which were seen just once. About 1.2% of the sample goes to the ten largest clones.

Reading the germline V gene gives CDR1 LGHNA and CDR2 YNFKEQ. Reading from cysteine to phenylalanine, the CDR3 counts 13 amino acids. The CDR3 DNA has 39 bases and is translated from base 1. The trim is 6 bases for V and 7 bases for J, with a gap of 15 bases between the germline ends. The chain was built from TRBV4-2 and TRBJ1-1; the D gene remains uncertain. The sequence was obtained from a woman aged 45 to 65 with acute or convalescent COVID-19. Sequenced sample: peripheral blood. The DNA is TGTGCCAGCAGGCCGCAGTCTGGCCGTGAAGCTTTCTTT. Translated, it gives CASRPQSGREAFF.